This T cell receptor (beta chain) was observed in a study of blood T cell repertoires in COVID-19. In the original processing: It was from reference gene primer amplification that nucleated cell counts were estimated. Clones were sequenced by immunoSEQ multiplex PCR, and TCRdb holds only the in-frame ones, with some missing. That table supplies the V and J calls and clone size; D and trimming were determined from the DNA. This sample yields about 150,000 clones, of which roughly 85% are seen a single time; less than 6.5% belongs to the top ten. The V gene end was trimmed by 5 bases and the J gene end by 7 bases; junction bases not matched to a gene: 12. Germline V lookup: CDR1 SGHTA, CDR2 FQGNSA. The CDR3 is made up of 16 amino acids.

The J gene is TRBJ2-2, the V gene TRBV7-2, with 8 bases lining up with TRBD2. The origin of this receptor is a human donor in a cohort sampled during active COVID-19. Sequenced sample: peripheral blood. The CDR3 DNA sequence: TGTGCCAGCAGCCCGCGGACTAGCCCATCCCACGGGGAGCTGTTTTTT. Protein: CASSPRTSPSHGELFF.